A selection of T cell receptor beta chains follows, all from one sample in a study of neurological immune-mediated disorders. Each CDR3 protein gets one entry after TCRdb re-called the 5' RACE reads with MiXCR. The top ten hold about 20% of the sample, which has about 48,000 distinct CDR3 sequences, 10% seen once. Sequences were obtained from PBMCs. The receptors were sampled from a woman in her forties with HTLV-1-associated myelopathy (HAM/TSP). The CDR3 runs from the conserved cysteine through the conserved F or W. D genes are given only for firm matches. The size field is filled for only some rows; it gives once, few, many or a size class.

>.|TRBJ1-2|many|TRBV5-6
TGTGCCAGCAGCTTGGAGTCAGTCTATGGCTACACCTTC
CASSLESVYGYTF
>.|TRBJ2-2|many|TRBV6-2/TRBV6-3
TGTGCCAGCAGTTATAACACCGGGGAGCTGTTTTTT
CASSYNTGELFF
>.|TRBJ2-7|few|TRBV6-2/TRBV6-3
TGTGCCAGCAGTCAAGCTGTGCTCCACTACGAGCAGTACTTC
CASSQAVLHYEQYF
>TRBD2|TRBJ2-2|many|TRBV12-3/TRBV12-4
TGTGCCAGCAGTCTCCGGGGAGGGTTATCCGGGGAGCTGTTTTTT
CASSLRGGLSGELFF
>.|TRBJ1-2|many|TRBV7-2
TGTGCCAGCAGTAAGCGAGCAGGGGAGGACTATGGCTACACCTTC
CASSKRAGEDYGYTF
>.|TRBJ1-4|many|TRBV3-1
TGTGCCAGCAGCCACAAACAGGAAAAACTGTTTTTT
CASSHKQEKLFF
>.|TRBJ1-1|many|TRBV12-3/TRBV12-4
TGTGCCAGCGGAACCCGAAGGGAGACTGAAGCTTTCTTT
CASGTRRETEAFF
>TRBD2|TRBJ2-1|many|TRBV6-6
TGTGCCAGCAGTTACGCGGGGGGGCACGGGGATGAGCAGTTCTTC
CASSYAGGHGDEQFF
>TRBD1|TRBJ1-1|many|TRBV12-3/TRBV12-4
TGTGCCAGCAAGGAAATCCGGGACAGGAACACTGAAGCTTTCTTT
CASKEIRDRNTEAFF
>.|TRBJ2-7|many|TRBV4-3
TGCGCCAGCAGCCAAGTTGAGGGGGGGCCTTACGAGCAGTACTTC
CASSQVEGGPYEQYF
>.|TRBJ2-3|.|TRBV5-1
TGCGCCAGCAGCTCCCTTGGGCGGGCCTCGAAGGTAGATACGCAGTATTTT
CASSSLGRASKVDTQYF
>.|TRBJ1-1|many|TRBV6-2/TRBV6-3
TGTGCCAGCAGTTACGCCCGGGAATTACCTGAAGCTTTCTTT
CASSYARELPEAFF
>.|TRBJ2-1|many|TRBV4-2
TGTGCCAGCAGCCAAGATTGGACCAGGAACAATGAGCAGTTCTTC
CASSQDWTRNNEQFF
>.|TRBJ2-7|few|TRBV6-5
TGTGCCAGCAGTTACGGTAGGAACTCCTACGAGCAGTACTTC
CASSYGRNSYEQYF
>.|TRBJ1-1|many|TRBV29-1
TGCAGCGTTGAAGTCGGGGGGAACACTGAAGCTTTCTTT
CSVEVGGNTEAFF
>.|TRBJ2-5|many|TRBV12-3/TRBV12-4
TGTGCCAGCAGTTTCCGGGGAGAAGAGACCCAGTACTTC
CASSFRGEETQYF
>TRBD2|TRBJ2-1|.|TRBV29-1
TGCAGCGTAATCCCGGGGGGGCCGGGGGGTGAGCAGTTCTTC
CSVIPGGPGGEQFF
>.|TRBJ1-5|.|TRBV21-1
TGTGCCAGCAGCAAATCCGGCAGGGGGCGGAATCAGCCCCAGCATTTT
CASSKSGRGRNQPQHF
>.|TRBJ1-2|many|TRBV7-2
TGTGCCAGCAGCTTAATGGCAGAAAACTATGGCTACACCTTC
CASSLMAENYGYTF
>.|TRBJ2-3|many|TRBV4-2
TGTGCCAGCAGCCCAGAATCTAGCGCAGATACGCAGTATTTT
CASSPESSADTQYF
>.|TRBJ1-1|many|TRBV5-1
TGCGCCAGCAGCCCGCTCACACAGGGCATGAACACTGAAGCTTTCTTT
CASSPLTQGMNTEAFF
>.|TRBJ2-7|many|TRBV9
TGTGCCAGCAGCGGCGGGGAAGGGGGGGCCTACGAGCAGTACTTC
CASSGGEGGAYEQYF
>TRBD2|TRBJ2-7|few|TRBV6-2/TRBV6-3
TGTGCCAGCAGAATGGGACTAGCGCAATACGACCGCTCCTACGAGCAGTACTTC
CASRMGLAQYDRSYEQYF
>TRBD1|TRBJ2-4|many|TRBV7-8
TGTGCCAGCAGCCCTGGGACAGGGGTTATAAAAAACATTCAGTACTTC
CASSPGTGVIKNIQYF
>.|TRBJ1-1|many|TRBV5-1
TGCGCCAGCGGGGACCCGAACACTGAAGCTTTCTTT
CASGDPNTEAFF
>TRBD2|TRBJ2-1|few|TRBV10-1
TGCGCCAGCAGTGAAGCGGGGGGGCCGGGGAATGAGCAGTTCTTC
CASSEAGGPGNEQFF
>TRBD1|TRBJ2-3|many|TRBV18
TGTGCCAGCTCCCCGACAGGGGTCACAGATACGCAGTATTTT
CASSPTGVTDTQYF
>.|TRBJ2-1|many|TRBV10-3
TGTGCCATCAGTGAGGGGAGGGGGGAGATTAATGAGCAGTTCTTC
CAISEGRGEINEQFF
>.|TRBJ2-1|many|TRBV5-1
TGCGCCAGCAGATTGGAGGTTTCGGACAGCTACACCCGAAACAATGAGCAGTTCTTC
CASRLEVSDSYTRNNEQFF